A selection of T cell receptor beta chains follows, all from one sample in a study of blood T cell repertoires in COVID-19. The data were produced by immunoSEQ multiplex PCR, yet TCRdb's version contains in-frame clones alone and is incomplete. The sample shows 400,000 or so clones, 87% of them seen only once. Sequencing was carried out using PBMCs or T cells enriched from blood (not recorded which). The receptors originated from a man aged 35 to 55 in a cohort exposed to, infected with or recovered from COVID-19 (not recorded which). CDR3s include the opening cysteine and the closing phenylalanine or tryptophan. Each record gives: CDR3 length, clone size, V gene, J gene, D gene, CDR3 protein, CDR3 DNA. A D gene is named only where the DNA matches it firmly. Some rows have no size entry. The others give once, few or many, or a class for an expanded clone.

17,NA,TRBV15,TRBJ2-3,NA,CATSRRGFGRSTDTQYF,TGTGCCACCAGCAGACGTGGCTTTGGCAGGAGCACAGATACGCAGTATTTT
16,NA,TRBV21-1,TRBJ2-3,NA,CASSKTKQGGTDTQYF,TGTGCCAGCAGCAAAACGAAACAGGGGGGGACAGATACGCAGTATTTT
15,NA,TRBV7-9,TRBJ1-2,NA,CASSFGAERTYGYTF,TGTGCCAGCAGCTTTGGGGCAGAAAGAACGTATGGCTACACCTTC
15,NA,TRBV11-2,TRBJ1-6,NA,CASSFDDRSGSPLHF,TGTGCCAGCAGCTTTGACGACAGGAGTGGTTCACCCCTCCACTTT
12,few,TRBV11-2,TRBJ2-7,NA,CASSLTVYEQYF,TGTGCCAGCAGCCTGACAGTTTACGAGCAGTACTTC
18,NA,TRBV29-1,TRBJ2-2,NA,CSALHTQVGGWSTGELFF,TGCAGCGCTTTACATACCCAAGTGGGAGGATGGAGCACCGGGGAGCTGTTTTTT
14,NA,TRBV27,TRBJ1-6,NA,CASSLVAYNSPLHF,TGTGCCAGCAGCCTCGTAGCCTATAATTCACCCCTCCACTTT
15,few,TRBV18,TRBJ1-1,TRBD1,CASSPSTGGHTEAFF,TGTGCCAGCTCACCATCGACAGGGGGCCACACTGAAGCTTTCTTT
15,NA,TRBV18,TRBJ2-1,TRBD1,CASSFNRGIYNEQFF,TGTGCCAGCTCGTTTAACAGGGGCATTTACAATGAGCAGTTCTTC
15,NA,TRBV18,TRBJ1-4,NA,CASSPPGLAGEKLFF,TGTGCCAGCTCCCCCCCGGGACTGGCGGGCGAAAAACTGTTTTTT
15,NA,TRBV11-3,TRBJ2-1,NA,CASSFSAGKADEQFF,TGTGCCAGCAGCTTCTCGGCAGGCAAAGCCGATGAGCAGTTCTTC